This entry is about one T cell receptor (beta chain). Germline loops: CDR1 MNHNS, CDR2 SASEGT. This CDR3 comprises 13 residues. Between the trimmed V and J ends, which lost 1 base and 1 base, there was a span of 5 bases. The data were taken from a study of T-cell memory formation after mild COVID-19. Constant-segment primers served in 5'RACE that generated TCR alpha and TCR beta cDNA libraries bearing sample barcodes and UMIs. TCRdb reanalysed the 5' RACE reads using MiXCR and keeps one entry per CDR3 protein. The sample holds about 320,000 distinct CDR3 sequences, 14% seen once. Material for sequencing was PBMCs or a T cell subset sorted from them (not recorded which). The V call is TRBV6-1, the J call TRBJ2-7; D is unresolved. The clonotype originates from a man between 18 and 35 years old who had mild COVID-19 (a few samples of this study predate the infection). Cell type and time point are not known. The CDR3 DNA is TGTGCCAGCAGTGAAGGGGCTTCCTACGAGCAGTACGTC. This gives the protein CASSEGASYEQYV.